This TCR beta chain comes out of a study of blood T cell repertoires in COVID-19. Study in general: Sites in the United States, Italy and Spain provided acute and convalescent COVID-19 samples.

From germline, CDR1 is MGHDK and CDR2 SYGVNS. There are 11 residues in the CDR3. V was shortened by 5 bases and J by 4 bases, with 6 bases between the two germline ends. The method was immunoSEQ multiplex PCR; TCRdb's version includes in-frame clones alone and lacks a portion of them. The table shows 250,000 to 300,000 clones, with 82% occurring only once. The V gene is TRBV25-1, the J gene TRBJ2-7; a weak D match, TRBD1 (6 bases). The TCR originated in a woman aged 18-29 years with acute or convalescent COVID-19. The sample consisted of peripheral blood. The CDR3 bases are TGTGCCAGCAGTACAGGGTACGAGCAGTACTTC. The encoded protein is CASSTGYEQYF.